The 20 T cell receptor beta chains presented below share a single source sample, sequenced in a study of T cell repertoires in cytomegalovirus infection. Their recognized antigens are unknown. TCRdb reprocessed the reads via MiXCR and lists one record per CDR3 protein. This sample carries about 920,000 distinct CDR3 sequences, roughly 30% of them seen once, and the ten largest clones take 10% to 15%. The sample in question was cultured CD8+ T cells from PBMCs, obtained from culture after CMV antigen stimulation. The receptor set was obtained from a human donor in good health (CMV status not recorded). Some clones in this sample may be carry-over from other donors' samples.

This clonotype was recorded a few times. The junction departs from the called germline gene at one end, perhaps through a read error. CDR3 DNA: TGTGCCAGTTTAGCCGGGACCGAGATTTACTTC. This codes for CASLAGTEIYF. V and J are TRBV19 and TRBJ1-2; D is possibly TRBD1 (5 bases). Germline loops: CDR1 LNHDA, CDR2 SQIVND (reference sequence). This CDR3 has 11 residues.

By share of the sample, this clonotype is medium-sized. This chain uses TRBV7-8 with TRBJ2-7; no firm D call. The germline V gene encodes CDR1 SGHVS and CDR2 FQNEAQ. V lost 5 bases to trimming and J lost 3 bases, with 5 bases between them. The CDR3 has 11 residues. The CDR3 bases are TGTGCCAGCAGCCTACACTACGAGCAGTACTTC. It codes for CASSLHYEQYF.

The CDR3 DNA reads as TGTGCCTCTCAAGGACGAGGAATGAACACTGAAGCTTTCTTT. It encodes CASQGRGMNTEAFF. The chain couples TRBV19 to TRBJ1-1; D remains ambiguous. V was cut by 11 bases and J by 0 bases, with 16 bases left in between. The CDR3 is 14 residues long. CDR1 and CDR2 from the germline V gene are LNHDA and SQIVND (reference sequence).

The chain joins TRBV19 to TRBJ1-1, with D possibly TRBD1 on 5 matching bases. V was cut by 5 bases and J by 1 base, with 14 bases left in between. The CDR3 is made up of 15 amino acids. Germline V lookup: CDR1 LNHDA, CDR2 SQIVND (reference sequence). The CDR3 DNA reads TGTGCCAGTAGTCCCTCTTCTGGGGCGAACACTGAAGCTTTCTTT. Protein product: CASSPSSGANTEAFF.

To note about this clonotype: A much more abundant neighbour one base away suggests this may be a read error. This chain joins TRBV7-2 and TRBJ2-3; D unresolved. This CDR3 is 13 amino acids long. The V gene's germline CDR1 is SGHTA and CDR2 FQGNSA. This chain's CDR3 is CVSSWSSTDTQYF. The CDR3 nucleotides are TGTGTCAGCAGCTGGTCTAGCACAGATACGCAGTATTTT.

J is TRBJ2-1 and V is TRBV12-3 or TRBV12-4; D ambiguous. V was cut by 5 bases and J by 3 bases, with 14 bases left in between. The CDR3 has 15 residues. The CDR3 nucleotides are TGTGCCAGCAGTCCCTCAGTGGAAAACTACAATGAGCAGTTCTTC. Translated, it gives CASSPSVENYNEQFF.

Turning to this clonotype: This may be a read error, as it is one base from a much larger clone. This rearrangement joins TRBV7-6 to TRBJ2-3; D is unclear. The CDR3 runs 15 residues. Germline CDR1 reads SGHVS; CDR2 reads FNYEAQ. The DNA of the CDR3 is TGTGACAGCAGCCAGAGAGGTTCCAACACAGATACGCAGTATTTT. It translates to CDSSQRGSNTDTQYF.

This clonotype showed up just a few times. V gene TRBV5-5 combines with J gene TRBJ2-1; D is unclear. CDR3 length: 14 residues. Germline values: CDR1 SGHKS, CDR2 YYEKEE (reference sequence). Deletions cut 0 bases from V and 8 bases from J, with 12 bases between. The CDR3 DNA reads TGTGCCAGCAGCTTGGAGTTGGGGTCCTATGAGCAGTTCTTC. Translation gives CASSLELGSYEQFF. Drawing the rest from reference TRBV5-5 and TRBJ2-1, the complete variable domain is DAGVTQSPTHLIKTRGQQVTLRCSPISGHKSVSWYQQVLGQGPQFIFQYYEKEERGRGNFPDRFSARQFPNYSSELNVNALLLGDSALYLCASSLELGSYEQFFGPGTRLTVL.

The gene calls are TRBV12-3 or TRBV12-4 and TRBJ1-5; 9 bases align to TRBD1. The ends lost 4 bases at V and 11 bases at J; junction bases unmatched: 12. CDR3 length equals 15 residues. DNA for the CDR3: TGTGCCAGCAGTTCAATGGACAGGGGTGGGTCGGCCCAGCATTTT. Its protein product is CASSSMDRGGSAQHF.

The J gene is TRBJ1-5, the V gene TRBV15; no clear D. Germline CDR1 is LNHNV and CDR2 is YYDKDF (reference sequence). The CDR3 runs to 16 residues. The V end lost 1 base, the J end lost 0 bases, and 10 bases lay between the germline ends. CDR3 in amino acids: CATSRVPRDSNQPQHF. CDR3 sequence (DNA): TGTGCCACCAGCAGAGTGCCGAGGGATAGCAATCAGCCCCAGCATTTT.

The chain couples TRBV6-5 to TRBJ2-7; D is undetermined. The CDR3 has 15 amino acids. Trimming cost V 0 bases and J 2 bases, with 11 bases left between them. CDR1 is MNHEY and CDR2 is SVGAGI in the germline V gene. CDR3 DNA sequence: TGTGCCAGCAGTTACTCGACATTTGGACCCTACGAGCAGTACTTC. It specifies CASSYSTFGPYEQYF.

As to this clonotype: An end of the junction differs from the germline gene, which may be a read error. The chain has TRBV4-1 and TRBJ2-3; no reliable D call. The CDR3 consists of 14 residues. Germline values: CDR1 MGHRA, CDR2 YSYEKL. The CDR3: CASSQALGTDTQYF. The DNA of the CDR3 is TGTGCCAGCAGCCAAGCGCTTGGCACAGATACGCAGTATTTT.

This clonotype occurred many times. This chain connects TRBV7-6 to TRBJ2-5; 7 nucleotides agree with TRBD2. Germline V lookup: CDR1 SGHVS, CDR2 FNYEAQ. V lost 4 bases to trimming and J lost 5 bases; unmatched junction nucleotides: 4. This CDR3 spans 13 amino acids. CDR3 nucleotide sequence: TGTGCCAGCAGCTCGGGGGGAGGCGAGACCCAGTACTTC. This encodes CASSSGGGETQYF.

The table lists this clonotype with many counts. The chain combines TRBV28 with TRBJ2-5, with 8 bases fitting TRBD2. CDR1 is MDHEN, CDR2 SYDVKM, per germline. The J segment lost 1 base and the V segment lost 4 bases, leaving 5 bases of the junction unmatched. This CDR3 is 15 amino acids long. The CDR3 sequence: CASSSSGTSQETQYF. CDR3 nucleotides: TGTGCCAGCAGTTCCTCCGGGACTAGCCAAGAGACCCAGTACTTC.

This clonotype was picked up one time. The CDR3 protein is CATSDQTSGSYNEQFF. CDR3 nucleotide sequence: TGTGCCACCAGTGACCAAACTAGCGGGTCCTACAATGAGCAGTTCTTC. The J gene is TRBJ2-1, the V gene TRBV24-1; 9 nucleotides align to TRBD2. The CDR3 covers 16 residues. Germline V gene sequence: CDR1 KGHDR, CDR2 SFDVKD. Trimming cost V 4 bases and J 1 base; bases outside gene matches: 4.

The V gene is TRBV7-6, the J gene TRBJ2-7; 7 bases are a match to TRBD1. Per the germline V gene, CDR1 is SGHVS and CDR2 is FNYEAQ. V was clipped by 5 bases and J by 3 bases; unmatched bases: 7. The CDR3 extends over 14 amino acids. The CDR3 loop reads CASSATGAGYEQYV. CDR3 DNA sequence: TGTGCCAGCAGCGCAACAGGGGCGGGCTACGAGCAGTACGTC.

The chain employs TRBV28 and TRBJ2-1; 7 bases line up with TRBD1. The germline V gene has CDR1 MDHEN and CDR2 SYDVKM. CDR3 length equals 15 residues. J was trimmed by 2 bases and V by 4 bases; bases with no gene match: 5. CDR3 sequence reads: CASSYGTETYNEQFF. The CDR3 DNA sequence: TGTGCCAGCAGTTACGGGACAGAGACCTACAATGAGCAGTTCTTC.

This chain uses TRBV27 with TRBJ2-7, with D unclear. V gave up 2 bases and J gave up 6 bases, with 11 bases separating them. Germline loops: CDR1 MNHEY, CDR2 SMNVEV (reference sequence). CDR3 length: 13 residues. CDR3 region: CASSLSPLGEQYV. CDR3 DNA: TGTGCCAGCAGTTTAAGCCCCCTCGGCGAGCAGTACGTC.

This clonotype turned up a few times. V is TRBV27 and J is TRBJ2-1; D possibly uses TRBD1 or TRBD2 (6 bases each). The germline gives CDR1 MNHEY, CDR2 SMNVEV (reference sequence). The V end was cut by 1 base, the J end by 7 bases, with 14 bases between. CDR3 length: 15 amino acids. The CDR3 DNA is TGTGCCAGCAGTTTATACTGGGGGGCTAGGAATGAGCAGTTCTTC. It translates to CASSLYWGARNEQFF.

This clonotype was observed at least ten times. The CDR3 DNA follows: TGTGCCAGCAGCGCCCTAGCAGCGGGGTACAATGAGCAGTTCTTC. Protein product: CASSALAAGYNEQFF. The rearrangement joins TRBV9 to TRBJ2-1, with 7 bases lining up with TRBD2. The germline gives CDR1 SGDLS, CDR2 YYNGEE. The CDR3 runs 15 residues. The V segment lost 3 bases and the J segment 4 bases; nucleotides outside the gene matches: 7.